This T cell receptor beta chain is from a study of shared clonotypes between healthy human individuals. The wider study: CD4 naive and CD4 memory each took three plates per donor, while CD8 naive took two and CD8 memory one. Broader study findings: Naive CD4 clonotype sharing across several donors was about 5.3%.

Terminally differentiated effector memory CD45RA+ cells were excluded by CCR7 positive selection of CD45RO-negative cells. Healthy HIV-negative adults without recent acute infections or vaccinations served as donors. Sequencing was performed with immunoSEQ multiplex PCR; in TCRdb, only in-frame clones are kept and a portion is missing. Among about 650,000 clones listed, around 95% were seen once. Regarding this clone: Its matching antigen is unknown.

From germline, CDR1 is LNHDA and CDR2 SQIVND (reference sequence). V lost 3 bases and J 5 bases, leaving 8 bases between the germline ends. The length of the CDR3 is 13 residues. The chain uses TRBV19 and TRBJ2-1; D is uncertain. This sequence originates from a woman aged 30 to 39 in good health. Sequencing input: naive CD8+ T cells sorted from blood. The CDR3 loop reads CASSILPDNEQFF. The CDR3 nucleotides read TGTGCCAGTAGTATCTTGCCAGACAATGAGCAGTTCTTC.